A selection of T cell receptor beta chains follows, all from one sample in a study of shared clonotypes between healthy human individuals. TCRdb's copy holds only in-frame clones and misses some; the assay was immunoSEQ multiplex PCR. The sample shows nearly 2 million clones, less than 95% of them seen only once. The sequencing sample was made of naive CD8+ T cells sorted from blood. The receptor source for this set is a man between 18 and 35 years old in good health. Each CDR3 is given with its conserved first and last residue. D genes are given only for firm matches. Clone sizes are given selectively: once, few, many, or a class where the clone is expanded.

size	V	D	J	DNA	CDR3
-	TRBV5-1	TRBD1	TRBJ2-7	TGCGCCAGCAACTCCTTAAGAGGGACAGGGTACGAGCAGTACTTC	CASNSLRGTGYEQYF
-	TRBV28	-	TRBJ2-7	TGTGCCAGCAGTCTATTCGCGAACCACGAGCAGTACTTC	CASSLFANHEQYF
-	TRBV7-2	TRBD1	TRBJ2-5	TGTGCCAGCAGCTGGCCGGGGAGCCTGGGACAGGGGGTACAAGAGACCCAGTACTTC	CASSWPGSLGQGVQETQYF
-	TRBV10-3	TRBD2	TRBJ2-7	TGTGCCGCCGGGGGGGATGGGGCCCACTACGAGCAGTACTTC	CAAGGDGAHYEQYF
-	TRBV10-3	TRBD1	TRBJ1-2	TGTGCCATCGGGACAGGTTCTTACTATGACTACACCTTC	CAIGTGSYYDYTF
-	TRBV25-1	-	TRBJ1-1	TGTGCCAGCAGTGAATCCCCCACAGGGAATAATGAAGCTTTCTTT	CASSESPTGNNEAFF
-	TRBV9	-	TRBJ2-2	TGTGCCAGCAGCCCTACGGGGACCGGGGAGCTGTTTTTT	CASSPTGTGELFF
-	TRBV6-6	-	TRBJ2-1	TGTGCCAGCAGTTCGGGGGTCGGAAATGAGCAGTTCTTC	CASSSGVGNEQFF
once	TRBV6-5	-	TRBJ1-2	TGTGCCAGCAGTTACGCGGAACACTATGGCTACACCTTC	CASSYAEHYGYTF
-	TRBV2	-	TRBJ2-1	TGTGCCAGCGGGCTAGCACTTGACAATGAGCAGTTCTTC	CASGLALDNEQFF
-	TRBV7-9	-	TRBJ1-4	TGTGCCAGCAGCACACCCCAGTTGTATGAAAAACTGTTTTTT	CASSTPQLYEKLFF
-	TRBV12-5	TRBD1	TRBJ1-4	TGTGCTAGGACTGACAGGGAGGCAACTAATGAAAAACTGTTTTTT	CARTDREATNEKLFF
-	TRBV6-1	-	TRBJ2-7	TGTGCCAGCGCGGACAGCCACACGTCCTACGAGCAGTACTTC	CASADSHTSYEQYF
-	TRBV7-6	TRBD2	TRBJ2-1	TGTGCCAGCAGCCATATAGCGGGGGATTCCTACAATGAGCAGTTCTTC	CASSHIAGDSYNEQFF
-	TRBV5-6	TRBD1	TRBJ1-5	TGTGCCAGCTCTGGACAGGGGGCCAATCAGCCCCAGCATTTT	CASSGQGANQPQHF
-	TRBV4-1	-	TRBJ1-2	TGCGCCAGCAGCCAAGACAAACGAGGCTACACCTTC	CASSQDKRGYTF
-	TRBV7-2	TRBD1	TRBJ2-3	TGTGCCAGCAGCTCAGAGACAGGGAGCGTGTATTTT	CASSSETGSVYF
-	TRBV18	-	TRBJ1-1	TGTGCCAGCTCACCGGACATTGGGACGGCTGAAGCTTTCTTT	CASSPDIGTAEAFF
-	TRBV6-1	-	TRBJ1-2	TGTGCCAGCAGTGAAGGAACACTTTGGACCCCCTATGGCTACACCTTC	CASSEGTLWTPYGYTF
-	TRBV7-8	TRBD2	TRBJ2-7	TGTGCCAGCAGCCTATGGCCGGGAGGGGACGAGCAGTACTTC	CASSLWPGGDEQYF
-	TRBV10-3	TRBD2	TRBJ2-7	TGTGCCATCAGTGAGGGGACTAGCGGATACTCCTACGAGCAGTACTTC	CAISEGTSGYSYEQYF
-	TRBV29-1	-	TRBJ2-6	TGCAGCGTTGAAGATATTAGCTCTGGGGCCAACGTCCTGACTTTC	CSVEDISSGANVLTF
-	TRBV5-4	-	TRBJ2-2	TGTGCCAGCAGCCTCAGCGGCACCGGGGAGCTGTTTTTT	CASSLSGTGELFF
-	TRBV9	TRBD1	TRBJ1-2	TGTGCCAGCGCTCGGGACAGCCTCTATGGCTACACCTTC	CASARDSLYGYTF
once	TRBV6-5	-	TRBJ2-1	TGTGCCATCAGTAGCGGCGATGAGCAGTTCTTC	CAISSGDEQFF
-	TRBV19	TRBD2	TRBJ2-1	TGTGCCAGTAGTACCTTAGCGGGAGCCCTCAATGAGCAGTTCTTC	CASSTLAGALNEQFF
-	TRBV27	TRBD2	TRBJ2-7	TGTGCCAGCAGTACCGGGACTAGCGGATACGAGCAGTACTTC	CASSTGTSGYEQYF
-	TRBV19	-	TRBJ2-1	TGTGCCAGTAGAGAGCAAGGGGTGGAGGGTGAGCAGTTCTTC	CASREQGVEGEQFF
-	TRBV27	-	TRBJ2-5	TGTGCCAGCAGTTCGCGGCAAGGGTCCCTCCGGGAGACCCAGTACTTC	CASSSRQGSLRETQYF
once	TRBV19	TRBD2	TRBJ2-3	TGTGCCAGTACCGGGACTAGCAATCTTGGTACGCAGTATTTT	CASTGTSNLGTQYF
-	TRBV2	TRBD2	TRBJ2-1	TGTGCCAGCAGAGGAAGCGGGAGGGATTACAATGAGCAGTTCTTC	CASRGSGRDYNEQFF
-	TRBV11-2	-	TRBJ1-4	TGTGCCAGCTCCTTAGGTTTTGGGGGCGCGGTTGAAAAACTGTTTTTT	CASSLGFGGAVEKLFF
-	TRBV7-8	-	TRBJ2-2	TGTGCCAGCAGGTCAGCGGCCACCTACACCGGGGAGCTGTTTTTT	CASRSAATYTGELFF
-	TRBV7-9	TRBD2	TRBJ2-5	TGTGCCAGCAGTCGATCGACTAGCGGGGATCAAGAGACCCAGTACTTC	CASSRSTSGDQETQYF
-	TRBV6-6	-	TRBJ1-6	TGTGCCAGCTTAGGGAGCTCCTATAATTCACCCCTCCACTTT	CASLGSSYNSPLHF
-	TRBV4-3	-	TRBJ1-1	TGCGCCAGCAGCCAAGATATATGGGGATTTGAAGCTTTCTTT	CASSQDIWGFEAFF
-	TRBV27	-	TRBJ2-7	TGTGCCAGCAGTTTGGGATCGGATTACGAGCAGTACTTC	CASSLGSDYEQYF
few	TRBV4-3	-	TRBJ2-5	TGCGCCAGCAGCCTAAATGAAGAGGTCCCGGGGGAGACCCAGTACTTC	CASSLNEEVPGETQYF
-	TRBV27	-	TRBJ1-6	TGTGCCAGCAGTCCCCATGGTTACGAACCCCTCCACTTT	CASSPHGYEPLHF
-	TRBV5-8	-	TRBJ1-5	TGTGCCAGCAGCTTGCTGGGAATAGGCAATCAGCCCCAGCATTTT	CASSLLGIGNQPQHF
-	TRBV10-3	TRBD2	TRBJ2-1	TGTGCCATCAGTGAGTCGGGGACTAGCGGGGAATACAATGAGCAGTTCTTC	CAISESGTSGEYNEQFF
-	TRBV2	-	TRBJ2-7	TGTGCCCTACTCGCCGACGGGATCGAGTACGAGCAGTACTTC	CALLADGIEYEQYF